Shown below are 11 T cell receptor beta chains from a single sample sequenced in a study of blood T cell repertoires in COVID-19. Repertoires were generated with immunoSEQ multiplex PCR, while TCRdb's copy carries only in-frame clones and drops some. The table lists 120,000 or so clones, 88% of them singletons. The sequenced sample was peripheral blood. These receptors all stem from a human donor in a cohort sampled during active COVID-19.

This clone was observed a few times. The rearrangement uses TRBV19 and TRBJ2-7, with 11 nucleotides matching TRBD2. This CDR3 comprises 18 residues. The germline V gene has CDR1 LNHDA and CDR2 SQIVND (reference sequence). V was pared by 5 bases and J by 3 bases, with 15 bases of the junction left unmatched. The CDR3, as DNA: TGTGCCAGTAGTCGGGGTGAGCCACTAGCGGGAGCCGGCTACGAGCAGTACTTC. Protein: CASSRGEPLAGAGYEQYF.

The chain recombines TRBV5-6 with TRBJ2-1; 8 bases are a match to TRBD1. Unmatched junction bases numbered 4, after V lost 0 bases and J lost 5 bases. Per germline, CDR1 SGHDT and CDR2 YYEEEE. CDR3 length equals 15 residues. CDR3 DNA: TGTGCCAGCAGCTTGGAAACAGGGGGAGACAATGAGCAGTTCTTC. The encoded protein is CASSLETGGDNEQFF.

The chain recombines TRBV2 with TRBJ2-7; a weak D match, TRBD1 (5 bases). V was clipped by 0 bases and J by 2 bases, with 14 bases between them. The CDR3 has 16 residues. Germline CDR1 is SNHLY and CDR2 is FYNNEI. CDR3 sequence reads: CASSEAQGRTPYEQYF. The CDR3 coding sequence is TGTGCCAGCAGTGAAGCGCAGGGCAGGACCCCCTACGAGCAGTACTTC.

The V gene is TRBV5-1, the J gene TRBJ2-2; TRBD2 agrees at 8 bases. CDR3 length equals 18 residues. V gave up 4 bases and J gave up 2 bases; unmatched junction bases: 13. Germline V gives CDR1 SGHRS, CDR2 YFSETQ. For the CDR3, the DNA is TGCGCCAGCAGCCGGACAGTGTTGGCGGGAGGAAACACCGGGGAGCTGTTTTTT. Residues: CASSRTVLAGGNTGELFF. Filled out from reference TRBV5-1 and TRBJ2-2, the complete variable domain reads KAGVTQTPRYLIKTRGQQVTLSCSPISGHRSVSWYQQTPGQGLQFLFEYFSETQRNKGNFPGRFSGRQFSNSRSEMNVSTLELGDSALYLCASSRTVLAGGNTGELFFGEGSRLTVL.

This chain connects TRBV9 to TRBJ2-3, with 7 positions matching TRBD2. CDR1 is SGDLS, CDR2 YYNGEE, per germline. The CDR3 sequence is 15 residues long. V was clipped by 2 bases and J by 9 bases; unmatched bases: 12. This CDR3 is CASSVRLAGPLTQYF. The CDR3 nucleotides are TGTGCCAGCAGCGTTAGACTAGCAGGGCCATTAACGCAGTATTTT. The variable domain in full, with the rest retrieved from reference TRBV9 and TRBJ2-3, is DSGVTQTPKHLITATGQRVTLRCSPRSGDLSVYWYQQSLDQGLQFLIQYYNGEERAKGNILERFSAQQFPDLHSELNLSSLELGDSALYFCASSVRLAGPLTQYFGPGTRLTVL.

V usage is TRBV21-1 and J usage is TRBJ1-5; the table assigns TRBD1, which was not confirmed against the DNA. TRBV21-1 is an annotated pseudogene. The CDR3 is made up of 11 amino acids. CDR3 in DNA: TGTGCCGCAGGGGGGAATCAGCCCCAGCATTTT. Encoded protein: CAAGGNQPQHF.

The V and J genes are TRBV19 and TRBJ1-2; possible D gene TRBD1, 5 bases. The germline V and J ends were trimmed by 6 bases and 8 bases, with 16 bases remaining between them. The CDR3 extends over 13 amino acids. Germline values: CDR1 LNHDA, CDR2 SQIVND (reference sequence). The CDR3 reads CASSIPSGIGYTF. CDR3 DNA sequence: TGTGCCAGTAGCATACCTTCAGGGATAGGCTACACCTTC.

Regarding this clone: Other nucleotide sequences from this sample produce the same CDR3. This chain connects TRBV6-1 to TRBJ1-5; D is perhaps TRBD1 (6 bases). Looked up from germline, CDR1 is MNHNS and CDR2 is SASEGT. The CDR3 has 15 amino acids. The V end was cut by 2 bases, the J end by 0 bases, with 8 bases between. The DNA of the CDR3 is TGTGCCAGCAGTGAAAGGGGGTATAGCAATCAGCCCCAGCATTTT. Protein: CASSERGYSNQPQHF.

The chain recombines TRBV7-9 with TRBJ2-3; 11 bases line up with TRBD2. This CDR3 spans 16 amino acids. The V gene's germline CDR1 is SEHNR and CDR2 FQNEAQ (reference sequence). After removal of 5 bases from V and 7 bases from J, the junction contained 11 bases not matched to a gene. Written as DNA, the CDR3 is TGTGCCAGCAGCGCCCGACTAGCGGGGACTACAAATACGCAGTATTTT. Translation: CASSARLAGTTNTQYF.

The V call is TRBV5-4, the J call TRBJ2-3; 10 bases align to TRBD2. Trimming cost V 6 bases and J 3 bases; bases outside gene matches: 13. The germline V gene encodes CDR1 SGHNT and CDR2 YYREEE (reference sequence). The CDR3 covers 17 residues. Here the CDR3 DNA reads TGTGCCAGCAACATCAGAAGCGGGAGGGCCGTGACAGATACGCAGTATTTT. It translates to CASNIRSGRAVTDTQYF.

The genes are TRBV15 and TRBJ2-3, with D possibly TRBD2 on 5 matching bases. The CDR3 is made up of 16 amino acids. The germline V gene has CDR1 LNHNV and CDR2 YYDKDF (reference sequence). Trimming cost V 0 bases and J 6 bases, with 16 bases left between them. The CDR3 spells CATSREQARAVDTQYF. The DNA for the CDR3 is TGTGCCACCAGCAGAGAGCAGGCGAGGGCGGTGGATACGCAGTATTTT.